The T cell receptor beta chain described here comes from a study of T cell responses to AZD1222 COVID-19 vaccine. Study-wide findings and caveats: Rises in breadth and depth of Spike-specific TCRs came after two AZD1222 doses. With dominance at 160-218 and 743-854, vaccine-associated CD4 TCRs spanned spike.

Method: immunoSEQ multiplex PCR; TCRdb's copy keeps in-frame clones and lacks some. The sample holds about 210,000 clones, about 94% seen once. Germline trimming cut 4 bases from V and 3 bases from J; bases unmatched to any gene: 9. The CDR3 loop spans 17 amino acids. Germline V gene sequence: CDR1 PRHDT, CDR2 FYEKMQ (reference sequence). This clone was counted only a few times. The antigen is undetermined. The material was peripheral blood, obtained 28 days after the second dose of the MenACWY control vaccine. This TCR derives from an adult who received the MenACWY meningococcal vaccine as a control. The chain has TRBV13 and TRBJ2-2; 9 nucleotides agree with TRBD1. In DNA form, the CDR3 reads TGTGCCAGCAGCTACTCCGGGACAGGGCTTGACACCGGGGAGCTGTTTTTT. Encoded protein: CASSYSGTGLDTGELFF.